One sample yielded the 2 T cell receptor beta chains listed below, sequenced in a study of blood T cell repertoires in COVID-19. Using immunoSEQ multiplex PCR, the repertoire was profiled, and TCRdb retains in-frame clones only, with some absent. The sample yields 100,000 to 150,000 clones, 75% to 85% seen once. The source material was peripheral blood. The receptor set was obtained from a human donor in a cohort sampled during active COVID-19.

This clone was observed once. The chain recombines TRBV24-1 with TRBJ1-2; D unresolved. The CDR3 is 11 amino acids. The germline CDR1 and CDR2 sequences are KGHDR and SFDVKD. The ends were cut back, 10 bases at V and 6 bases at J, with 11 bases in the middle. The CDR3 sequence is CATRVKDGYTF. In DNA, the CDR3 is TGTGCCACTCGGGTGAAGGATGGCTACACCTTC.

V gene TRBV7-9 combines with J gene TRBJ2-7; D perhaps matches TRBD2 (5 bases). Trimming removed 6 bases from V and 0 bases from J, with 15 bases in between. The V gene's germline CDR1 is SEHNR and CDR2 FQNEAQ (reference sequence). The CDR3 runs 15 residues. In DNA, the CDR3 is TGTGCCAGCAGTGACCAGGACTCAGTCTCCTACGAGCAGTACTTC. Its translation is CASSDQDSVSYEQYF.